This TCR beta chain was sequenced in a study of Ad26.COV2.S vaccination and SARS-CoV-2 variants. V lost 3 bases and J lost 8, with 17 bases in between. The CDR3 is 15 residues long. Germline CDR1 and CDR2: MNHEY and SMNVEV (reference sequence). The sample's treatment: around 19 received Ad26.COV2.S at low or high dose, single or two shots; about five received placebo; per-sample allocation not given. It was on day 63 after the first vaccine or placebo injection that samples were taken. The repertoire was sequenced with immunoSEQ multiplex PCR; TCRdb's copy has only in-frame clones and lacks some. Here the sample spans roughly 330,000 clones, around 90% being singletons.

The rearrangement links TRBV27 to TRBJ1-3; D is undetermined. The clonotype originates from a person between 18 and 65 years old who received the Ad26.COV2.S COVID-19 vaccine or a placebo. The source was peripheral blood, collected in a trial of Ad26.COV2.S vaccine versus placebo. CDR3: CASSFTGPPQDTIYF. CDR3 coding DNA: TGTGCCAGCAGTTTTACCGGGCCCCCCCAGGACACCATATATTTT.